This TCR beta chain originates from a study of cytomegalovirus exposure and HLA in healthy donors. Study outcomes and limitations: The Asian-associated ancestry cluster reportedly had fewer N-insertions than the approximately 700-donor mean in a later analysis.

The table lists this clone with a few counts. Its specificity is not known. The CDR3 totals 14 residues. V shed 10 bases and J shed 6 bases, with 21 bases lying between them. Germline CDR1 and CDR2: MNHEY and SVGAGI. Use of 60 Vbeta and 13 Jbeta primers characterized the PCR. Sequencing used immunoSEQ multiplex PCR; TCRdb keeps in-frame clones, though not all of them. Among some 180,000 clones listed, around 83% were seen once. The TCR comes from a woman between 18 and 29 years old in good health and CMV-seronegative. What was sequenced was PBMCs. This chain connects TRBV6-5 to TRBJ1-1; a possible D gene is TRBD1 (5 bases). The CDR3 DNA follows: TGTGCCACTAACACTGGCGGAACGGGGGCTGAAGCTTTCTTT. It yields the protein CATNTGGTGAEAFF.